One and the same sample provided the 22 T cell receptor beta chains below, sequenced in a study of T cell changes during pregnancy in multiple sclerosis (dated by TCRdb to the late 2010s). Library preparation used the immunoSEQ multiplex PCR assay. Drawn from immuneACCESS, this table holds only the in-frame rearrangements with V and J called that TCRdb kept. Clones are partly lost; checked studies trace under half to an unresolved V gene and leave the rest unexplained. The sample has some 81,000 clones on record, approximately 90% of them singletons. The top ten clonotypes cover around 1.8% of the sample. The sample consisted of peripheral blood, taken before pregnancy. The receptors originated from a female donor with multiple sclerosis, enrolled in a pregnancy study.

This clone is a singleton in its sample. The V call is TRBV10-2, the J call TRBJ1-6, with TRBD1 as a possible D gene (5 bases). Trimming took 11 bases from V and 2 from J, leaving 19 bases between them. Per germline, CDR1 WSHSY and CDR2 SAAADI. The CDR3 is made up of 16 amino acids. CDR3 nucleotide sequence: TGCGCCGCCTCACGGGGGACTGACGCCTATAATTCACCCCTCCACTTT. It translates to CAASRGTDAYNSPLHF.

The genes are TRBV19 and TRBJ2-5; 7 bases match TRBD1. CDR3 size: 13 residues. V was clipped by 4 bases and J by 4 bases; unmatched bases: 3. Germline V lookup: CDR1 LNHDA, CDR2 SQIVND (reference sequence). CDR3 residues: CASSTGTVETQYF. The CDR3 region has the DNA TGTGCCAGTAGTACCGGGACAGTAGAGACCCAGTACTTC.

This clone appeared once. CDR3 sequence reads: CASSGQGVSYNEQFF. The CDR3 DNA reads as TGTGCCAGCAGCGGACAGGGAGTATCCTACAATGAGCAGTTCTTC. This chain links TRBV6-6 with TRBJ2-1; TRBD1 matches at 8 bases. Germline lookup yields CDR1 MNHNY and CDR2 SVGAGI (reference sequence). This CDR3 is built from 15 residues. Trimming cost V 6 bases and J 1 base; bases outside gene matches: 5.

The V gene is TRBV4-3, the J gene TRBJ2-3; TRBD2 might be the D (5 bases). Germline V gene sequence: CDR1 LGHNA, CDR2 YSLEER. The CDR3 covers 16 residues. V dropped 0 bases and J dropped 5 bases, with 15 bases sitting between them. The CDR3 reads CASSQDTAGSVDTQYF. In nucleotides, the CDR3 is TGCGCCAGCAGCCAAGATACAGCTGGTAGCGTAGATACGCAGTATTTT.

The chain links TRBV6-4 to TRBJ1-2; 8 bases align to TRBD1. V shed 3 bases, J shed 2 bases, and the junction held 2 bases outside the gene matches. The CDR3 runs to 14 residues. The germline CDR1 and CDR2 sequences are MRHNA and SNTAGT. CDR3 coding DNA: TGTGCCAGCAGTGAGACAGGGGCGAACTATGGCTACACCTTC. Its protein product is CASSETGANYGYTF.

For the CDR3, the DNA is TGTGCCAGCAGACCAGGGGGTTCGAACACCGGGGAGCTGTTTTTT. As protein: CASRPGGSNTGELFF. The chain recombines TRBV2 with TRBJ2-2, with TRBD1 matching 7 bases. The CDR3 length is 15 residues. CDR1 SNHLY and CDR2 FYNNEI come from the germline V gene. Unmatched junction bases numbered 4, after V lost 6 bases and J lost 0 bases.

This clone was seen just once. The chain uses TRBV7-2 and TRBJ2-1; 12 nucleotides align to TRBD2. The J segment lost 5 bases and the V segment lost 4 bases, leaving 6 bases of the junction unmatched. CDR1 and CDR2 from the germline V gene are SGHTA and FQGNSA. CDR3 length: 16 amino acids. The CDR3, as DNA: TGTGCCAGCAGCTCTAGCGGGGGGGCGGTCAACAATGAGCAGTTCTTC. This codes for CASSSSGGAVNNEQFF.

CDR3 protein: CASSPDSALAKNIQYF. CDR3 in DNA: TGTGCCAGCAGCCCGGACAGTGCCCTAGCCAAAAACATTCAGTACTTC. V usage is TRBV5-4 and J usage is TRBJ2-4; maybe TRBD1 (6 bases). The germline gives CDR1 SGHNT, CDR2 YYREEE (reference sequence). Trimming stripped 4 bases from V and 0 bases from J, with 14 bases between. The CDR3 totals 16 residues.

This clone was counted between two and nine times. The rearrangement links TRBV9 to TRBJ1-1; TRBD1 is a possible D gene (5 bases). Trimming took off 0 bases at V and 1 base at J, with 10 bases between the two ends. In germline, CDR1 is SGDLS, CDR2 YYNGEE. This CDR3 spans 15 amino acids. The chain's CDR3 is CASSVDVQGNTEAFF. The CDR3 DNA sequence: TGTGCCAGCAGCGTAGACGTCCAGGGGAACACTGAAGCTTTCTTT.

DNA of the CDR3: TGTGCCAGCAGCTTGGCCGGTCGTGGAGGGGCCGGAGGCTACACCTTC. It is translated as CASSLAGRGGAGGYTF. J is TRBJ1-2 and V is TRBV5-6; TRBD1 is a possible D gene (5 bases). Germline V lookup: CDR1 SGHDT, CDR2 YYEEEE. The CDR3 is made up of 16 amino acids. Between the trimmed V and J ends, which lost 0 bases and 8 bases, there was a span of 20 bases.

This clone was found once. This sequence joins TRBV2 and TRBJ1-2, with unresolved D. CDR1 is SNHLY and CDR2 is FYNNEI in the germline V gene. The CDR3 consists of 13 residues. Trimming took off 7 bases at V and 5 bases at J, with 14 bases between the two ends. The CDR3 coding sequence is TGTGCCAGCACGGACGGGGAGGCTTATGGCTACACCTTC. It encodes CASTDGEAYGYTF.

Only one count was recorded for this clone. The chain has TRBV7-2 and TRBJ2-1, with D possibly being TRBD1 (7 bases). This CDR3 has 17 amino acids. Trimming removed 7 bases at V and 9 bases at J, with 28 bases between. Germline loops: CDR1 SGHTA, CDR2 FQGNSA. The CDR3 sequence is CASNALIGAGGSGEQFF. The DNA of the CDR3 is TGTGCCAGCAATGCTTTGATAGGGGCAGGGGGTAGCGGTGAGCAGTTCTTC.

J is TRBJ1-2 and V is TRBV7-9, with 9 bases aligning to TRBD1. The V segment lost 5 bases and the J segment 6 bases; nucleotides outside the gene matches: 7. Germline CDR1 reads SEHNR; CDR2 reads FQNEAQ (reference sequence). There are 14 residues in the CDR3. CDR3 sequence (DNA): TGTGCCAGCAGCGTTAAGGGACAGGGAAATGGCTACACCTTC. It is translated as CASSVKGQGNGYTF.

The CDR3 here is CASSPYRTGEGEAFF. In nucleotides, the CDR3 is TGTGCCAGCAGCCCCTACCGGACAGGGGAAGGTGAAGCTTTCTTT. The chain combines TRBV7-2 with TRBJ1-1; 9 nucleotides agree with TRBD1. Germline values: CDR1 SGHTA, CDR2 FQGNSA. The CDR3 extends over 15 amino acids. Trimming at V came to 5 bases and at J to 7 bases, leaving 11 bases not matched to a gene.

A single count supports this clone. One end of the junction varies from germline; a read error may be responsible. The chain recombines TRBV4-1 with TRBJ1-1; D gene ambiguous. The CDR3 length is 14 residues. The germline CDR1 and CDR2 sequences are MGHRA and YSYEKL. CDR3 DNA sequence: TGCGTCAGCAGCCACAATTCTATGAACACTGAAGCTTTCTTT. It yields the protein CVSSHNSMNTEAFF.

The V call is TRBV20-1, the J call TRBJ1-5; D remains unclear. V was trimmed by 6 bases and J by 11 bases, leaving 14 bases between them. CDR3 length: 11 amino acids. CDR1 DFQATT and CDR2 SNEGSKA come from the germline V gene (reference sequence). The CDR3 loop reads CSADTRGSQHF. CDR3 coding DNA: TGCAGTGCCGACACCAGAGGGTCCCAGCATTTT.

The chain is built from TRBV27 and TRBJ1-4; weak D call: TRBD1 (5 bases). CDR1 is MNHEY, CDR2 SMNVEV, per germline (reference sequence). The CDR3 is 15 amino acids. Trimming took 5 bases from V and 0 from J, leaving 10 bases between them. This CDR3 is CASSPRQTTNEKLFF. The CDR3 DNA reads as TGTGCCAGCAGTCCCCGACAGACAACTAATGAAAAACTGTTTTTT.

V gene TRBV28 combines with J gene TRBJ1-5; the D gene is possibly TRBD1 (5 bases). V lost 7 bases and J lost 2, with 15 bases in between. Germline lookup yields CDR1 MDHEN and CDR2 SYDVKM. CDR3 length: 15 amino acids. The CDR3 loop is CASKRAGDRNQPQHF. CDR3 DNA: TGTGCCAGCAAAAGGGCGGGGGACCGCAATCAGCCCCAGCATTTT.

The chain's CDR3 is CASSLAGGNNEQFF. The CDR3 DNA reads as TGTGCCAGCAGCTTAGCGGGGGGGAACAATGAGCAGTTCTTC. This chain links TRBV7-2 with TRBJ2-1, with 7 nucleotides matching TRBD2. This CDR3 has 14 amino acids. Germline CDR1 reads SGHTA; CDR2 reads FQGNSA. J lost 5 bases, V lost 0 bases, and 1 base had no gene match.

V is TRBV9 and J is TRBJ2-3; D might be TRBD2 (6 bases). V lost 0 bases, J lost 4 bases, and 12 bases lay in between. Germline V gene lookup returns CDR1 SGDLS and CDR2 YYNGEE. The CDR3 contains 15 residues. The CDR3 DNA sequence: TGTGCCAGCAGCGTAGTGGGGGGTCTTGCAGATACGCAGTATTTT. This codes for CASSVVGGLADTQYF. The whole variable domain, remainder taken from reference TRBV9 and TRBJ2-3, is DSGVTQTPKHLITATGQRVTLRCSPRSGDLSVYWYQQSLDQGLQFLIQYYNGEERAKGNILERFSAQQFPDLHSELNLSSLELGDSALYFCASSVVGGLADTQYFGPGTRLTVL.

This clone has more than one count but fewer than ten. The sample carries other DNA sequences with the same CDR3. The chain links TRBV7-9 to TRBJ2-1; D might be TRBD1 (5 bases). With 0 bases removed from V and 2 bases from J, the gap between germline ends came to 11 bases. The CDR3 length is 16 residues. Germline CDR1 reads SEHNR; CDR2 reads FQNEAQ (reference sequence). CDR3 amino acids: CASSLALAGTYNEQFF. CDR3 bases: TGTGCCAGCAGCTTAGCGCTGGCAGGGACCTACAATGAGCAGTTCTTC.

This clone came up a few times. The gene calls are TRBV10-3 and TRBJ1-5; D unclear. V lost 2 bases to trimming and J lost 0 bases, with 8 bases between them. Germline CDR1 ENHRY, CDR2 SYGVKD. The CDR3 contains 15 residues. The chain's CDR3 is CAISETDYSNQPQHF. In DNA, the CDR3 is TGTGCCATCAGTGAGACTGATTATAGCAATCAGCCCCAGCATTTT.